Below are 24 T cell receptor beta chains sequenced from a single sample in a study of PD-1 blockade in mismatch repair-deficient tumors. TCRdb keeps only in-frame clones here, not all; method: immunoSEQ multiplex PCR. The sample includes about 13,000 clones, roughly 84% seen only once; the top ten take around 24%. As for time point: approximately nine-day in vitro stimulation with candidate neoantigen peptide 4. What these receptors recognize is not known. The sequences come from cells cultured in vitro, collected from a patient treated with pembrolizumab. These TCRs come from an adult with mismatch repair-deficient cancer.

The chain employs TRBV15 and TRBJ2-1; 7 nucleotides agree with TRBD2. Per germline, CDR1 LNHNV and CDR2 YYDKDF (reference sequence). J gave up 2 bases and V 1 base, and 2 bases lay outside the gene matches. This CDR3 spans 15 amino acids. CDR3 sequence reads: CATSRARETYNEQFF. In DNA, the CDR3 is TGTGCCACCAGCAGAGCGCGGGAGACCTACAATGAGCAGTTCTTC.

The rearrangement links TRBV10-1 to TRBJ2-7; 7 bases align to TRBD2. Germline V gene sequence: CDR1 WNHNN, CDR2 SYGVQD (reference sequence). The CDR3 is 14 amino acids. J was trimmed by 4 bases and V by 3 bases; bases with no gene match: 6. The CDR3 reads CASSDDGGGYEQYF. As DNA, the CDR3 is TGCGCCAGCAGTGACGATGGCGGGGGATACGAGCAGTACTTC.

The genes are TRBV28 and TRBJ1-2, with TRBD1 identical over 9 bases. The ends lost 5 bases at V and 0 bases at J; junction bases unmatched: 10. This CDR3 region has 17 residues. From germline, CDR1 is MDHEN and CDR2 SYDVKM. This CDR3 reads CASSPGDRVEANYGYTF. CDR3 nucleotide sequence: TGTGCCAGCAGTCCGGGGGACAGGGTTGAAGCTAACTATGGCTACACCTTC.

The CDR3 spells CASSLVVGLATYEQYF. CDR3 sequence (DNA): TGTGCCAGCAGCTTAGTTGTGGGACTAGCAACCTACGAGCAGTACTTC. The chain joins TRBV7-8 to TRBJ2-7; TRBD2 matches at 9 bases. Germline V gene lookup returns CDR1 SGHVS and CDR2 FQNEAQ. With 1 base clipped from V and 2 bases from J, the junction kept 6 bases outside the gene matches. The length of the CDR3 is 16 residues. The full variable domain, in which reference TRBV7-8 and TRBJ2-7 provide the parts outside the CDR3, is GAGVSQSPRYKVAKRGQDVALRCDPISGHVSLFWYQQALGQGPEFLTYFQNEAQLDKSGLPSDRFFAERPEGSVSTLKIQRTQQEDSAVYLCASSLVVGLATYEQYFGPGTRLTVT.

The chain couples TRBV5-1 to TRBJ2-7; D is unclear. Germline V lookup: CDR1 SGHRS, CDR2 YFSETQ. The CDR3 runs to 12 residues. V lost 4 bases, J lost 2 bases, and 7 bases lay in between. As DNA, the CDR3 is TGCGCCAGCAGCGTCACTCCCTACGAGCAGTACTTC. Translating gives CASSVTPYEQYF. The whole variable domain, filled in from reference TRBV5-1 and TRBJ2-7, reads KAGVTQTPRYLIKTRGQQVTLSCSPISGHRSVSWYQQTPGQGLQFLFEYFSETQRNKGNFPGRFSGRQFSNSRSEMNVSTLELGDSALYLCASSVTPYEQYFGPGTRLTVT.

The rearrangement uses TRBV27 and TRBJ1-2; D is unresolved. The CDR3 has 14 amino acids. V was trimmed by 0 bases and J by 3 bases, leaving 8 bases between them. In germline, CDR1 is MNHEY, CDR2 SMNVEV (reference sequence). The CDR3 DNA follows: TGTGCCAGCAGTTTATCGGGCAGTTACTATGGCTACACCTTC. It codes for CASSLSGSYYGYTF.

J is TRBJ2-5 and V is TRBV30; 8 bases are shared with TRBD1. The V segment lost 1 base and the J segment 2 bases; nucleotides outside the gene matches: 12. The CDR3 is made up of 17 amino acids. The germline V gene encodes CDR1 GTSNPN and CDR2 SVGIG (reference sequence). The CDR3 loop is CAWSGPEADRVQETQYF. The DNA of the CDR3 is TGTGCCTGGAGTGGCCCCGAAGCGGACAGGGTGCAAGAGACCCAGTACTTC.

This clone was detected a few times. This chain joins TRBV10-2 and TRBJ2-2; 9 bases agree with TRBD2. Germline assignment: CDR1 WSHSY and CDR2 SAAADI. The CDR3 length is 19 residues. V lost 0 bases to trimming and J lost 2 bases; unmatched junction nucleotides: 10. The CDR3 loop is CASSESPLAGWINTGELFF. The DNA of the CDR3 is TGCGCCAGCAGTGAGTCGCCCCTAGCGGGATGGATCAACACCGGGGAGCTGTTTTTT.

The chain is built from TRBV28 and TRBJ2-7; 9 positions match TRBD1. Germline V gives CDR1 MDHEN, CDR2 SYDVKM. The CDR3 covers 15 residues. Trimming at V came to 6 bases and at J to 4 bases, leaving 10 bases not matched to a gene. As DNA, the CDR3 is TGTGCCAGCAGAACCGGGACAGGGAACGGGTACGAGCAGTACTTC. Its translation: CASRTGTGNGYEQYF.

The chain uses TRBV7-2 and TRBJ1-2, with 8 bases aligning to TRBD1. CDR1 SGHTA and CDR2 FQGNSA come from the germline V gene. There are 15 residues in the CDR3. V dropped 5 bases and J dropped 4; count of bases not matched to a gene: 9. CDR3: CASSIGQGGGYGYTF. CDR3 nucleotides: TGTGCCAGCAGCATCGGACAGGGAGGTGGCTATGGCTACACCTTC.

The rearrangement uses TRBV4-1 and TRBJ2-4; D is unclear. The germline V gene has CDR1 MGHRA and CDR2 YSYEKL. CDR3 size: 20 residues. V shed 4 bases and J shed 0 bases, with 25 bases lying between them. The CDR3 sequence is CASSLERANPDGVAKNIQYF. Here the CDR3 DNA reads TGCGCCAGCAGCCTGGAAAGGGCAAACCCCGATGGGGTAGCCAAAAACATTCAGTACTTC.

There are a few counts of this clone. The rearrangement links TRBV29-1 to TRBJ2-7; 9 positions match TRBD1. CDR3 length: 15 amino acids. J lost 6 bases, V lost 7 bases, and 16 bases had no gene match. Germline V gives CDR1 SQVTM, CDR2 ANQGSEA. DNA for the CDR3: TGCAGCGCTGTCACGCCTACAGGGGGCTTGGGCGAGCAGTACTTC. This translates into CSAVTPTGGLGEQYF.

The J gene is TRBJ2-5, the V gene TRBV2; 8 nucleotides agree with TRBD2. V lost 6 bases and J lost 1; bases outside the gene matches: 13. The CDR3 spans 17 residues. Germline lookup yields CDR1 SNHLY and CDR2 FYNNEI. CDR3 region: CASRTGSGGPLQETQYF. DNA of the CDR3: TGTGCCAGCAGGACCGGAAGCGGGGGACCTCTCCAAGAGACCCAGTACTTC.

The DNA of the CDR3 is TGCGCCAGCAGCGCCGGGACAGGTCTCTTCTCTGGAAACACCATATATTTT. Protein product: CASSAGTGLFSGNTIYF. The rearrangement uses TRBV5-1 and TRBJ1-3, with 8 bases matching TRBD1. With V trimmed by 4 bases and J by 0 bases, 9 bases remained unmatched. Germline assignment: CDR1 SGHRS and CDR2 YFSETQ. The CDR3 extends over 17 amino acids.

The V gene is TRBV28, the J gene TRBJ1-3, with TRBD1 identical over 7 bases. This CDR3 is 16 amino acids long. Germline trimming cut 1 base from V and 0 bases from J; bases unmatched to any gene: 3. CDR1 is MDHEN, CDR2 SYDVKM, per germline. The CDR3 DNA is TGTGCCAGCAGTTTATCGACAGGGATCTCTGGAAACACCATATATTTT. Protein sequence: CASSLSTGISGNTIYF.

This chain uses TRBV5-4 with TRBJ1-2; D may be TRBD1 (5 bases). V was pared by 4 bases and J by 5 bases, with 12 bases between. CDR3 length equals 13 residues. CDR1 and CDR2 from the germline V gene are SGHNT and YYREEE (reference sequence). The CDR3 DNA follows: TGTGCCAGCAGCCAGGGAACTCTGTATGGCTACACCTTC. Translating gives CASSQGTLYGYTF.

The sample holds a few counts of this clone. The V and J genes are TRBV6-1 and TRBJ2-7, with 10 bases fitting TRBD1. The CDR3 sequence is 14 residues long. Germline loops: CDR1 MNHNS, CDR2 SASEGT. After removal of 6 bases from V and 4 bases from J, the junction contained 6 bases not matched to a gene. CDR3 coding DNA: TGTGCCAGCAGCCTGGACAGGGGGAGATACGAGCAGTACTTC. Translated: CASSLDRGRYEQYF.

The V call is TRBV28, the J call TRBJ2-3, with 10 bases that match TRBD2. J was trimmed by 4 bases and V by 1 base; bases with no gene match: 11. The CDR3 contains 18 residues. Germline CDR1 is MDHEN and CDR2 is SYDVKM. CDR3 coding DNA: TGTGCCAGCAGTTTATACGATAATGAGCGGGAGGGTCCAGATACGCAGTATTTT. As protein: CASSLYDNEREGPDTQYF.

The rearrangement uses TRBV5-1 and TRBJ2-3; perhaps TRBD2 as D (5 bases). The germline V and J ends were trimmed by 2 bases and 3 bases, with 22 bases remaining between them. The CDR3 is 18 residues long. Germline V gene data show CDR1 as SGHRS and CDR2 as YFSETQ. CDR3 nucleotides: TGCGCCAGCAGCTTTATCCCCCTACTAGGACTGAATACAGATACGCAGTATTTT. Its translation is CASSFIPLLGLNTDTQYF.

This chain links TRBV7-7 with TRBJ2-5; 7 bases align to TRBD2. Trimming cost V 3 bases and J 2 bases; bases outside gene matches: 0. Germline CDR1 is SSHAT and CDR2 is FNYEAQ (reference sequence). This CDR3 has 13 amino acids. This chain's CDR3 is CASSLREQETQYF. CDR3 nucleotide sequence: TGTGCCAGCAGCTTGCGGGAGCAAGAGACCCAGTACTTC.

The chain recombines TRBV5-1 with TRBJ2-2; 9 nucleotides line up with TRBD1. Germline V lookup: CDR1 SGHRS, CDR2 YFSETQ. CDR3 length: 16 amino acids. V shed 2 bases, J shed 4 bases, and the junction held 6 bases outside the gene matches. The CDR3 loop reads CASSFGDREGTGELFF. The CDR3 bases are TGCGCCAGCAGCTTTGGGGACAGGGAAGGCACCGGGGAGCTGTTTTTT.

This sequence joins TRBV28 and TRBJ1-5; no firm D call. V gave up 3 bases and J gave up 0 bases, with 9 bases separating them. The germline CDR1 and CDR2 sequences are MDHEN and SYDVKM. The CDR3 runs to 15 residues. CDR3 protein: CASSFFPVSNQPQHF. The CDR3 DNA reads TGTGCCAGCAGTTTTTTTCCAGTTAGCAATCAGCCCCAGCATTTT.

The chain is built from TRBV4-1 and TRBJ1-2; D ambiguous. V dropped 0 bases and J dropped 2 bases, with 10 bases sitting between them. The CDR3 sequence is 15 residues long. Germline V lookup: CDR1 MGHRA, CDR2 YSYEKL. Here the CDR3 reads CASSQDNRNNYGYTF. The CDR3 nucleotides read TGCGCCAGCAGCCAAGATAACAGAAACAACTATGGCTACACCTTC.

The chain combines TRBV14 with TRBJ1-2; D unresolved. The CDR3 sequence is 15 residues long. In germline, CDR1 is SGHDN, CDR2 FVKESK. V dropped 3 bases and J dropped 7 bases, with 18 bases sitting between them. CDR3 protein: CASSQDGWGAGGYTF. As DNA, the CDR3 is TGTGCCAGCAGCCAGGATGGATGGGGTGCGGGTGGCTACACCTTC.